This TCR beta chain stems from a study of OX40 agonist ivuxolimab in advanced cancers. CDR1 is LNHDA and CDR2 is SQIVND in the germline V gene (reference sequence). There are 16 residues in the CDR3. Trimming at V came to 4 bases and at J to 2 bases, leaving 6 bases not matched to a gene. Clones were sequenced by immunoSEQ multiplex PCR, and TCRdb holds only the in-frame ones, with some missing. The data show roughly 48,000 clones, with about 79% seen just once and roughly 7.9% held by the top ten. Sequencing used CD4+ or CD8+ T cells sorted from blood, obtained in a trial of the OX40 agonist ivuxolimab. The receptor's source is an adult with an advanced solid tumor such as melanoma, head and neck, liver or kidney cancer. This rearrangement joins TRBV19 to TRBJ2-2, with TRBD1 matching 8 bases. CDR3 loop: CASSTPGQENTGELFF. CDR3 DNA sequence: TGTGCCAGTAGTACTCCGGGACAGGAAAACACCGGGGAGCTGTTTTTT.